A single TCR beta chain is shown here with its context. The data were taken from a study of cytomegalovirus exposure and HLA in healthy donors. Across the study: An early data release held approximately 85 million unique TCRs from HLA-typed donors.

PCR amplification relied on 60 Vbeta primers (plus 13 Jbeta primers). TCRdb's table, derived via immunoSEQ multiplex PCR, lists solely in-frame clones and lacks some. This sample yields fewer than 110,000 clones, of which roughly three quarters are seen a single time; roughly 3.9% belongs to the top ten. CDR3 length: 15 residues. Germline CDR1 reads SGHDT; CDR2 reads YYEEEE. V lost 4 bases and J 9 bases, leaving 20 bases between the germline ends. The genes are TRBV5-6 and TRBJ2-4; a possible D gene is TRBD2 (6 bases). Sequencing was carried out using PBMCs. The TCR comes from a man between 50 and 59 years old in good health and CMV-seropositive. The CDR3 here is CASSRDGRRGGIQYF. CDR3 in DNA: TGTGCCAGCAGCCGGGACGGCCGGAGGGGCGGCATTCAGTACTTC.